The rows below give T cell receptor beta chains drawn from one sample of a study of T cell responses to AZD1222 COVID-19 vaccine. Some clones are missing from TCRdb's copy, which holds only in-frame ones; the method was immunoSEQ multiplex PCR. Here the sample spans approximately 140,000 clones, 85% to 90% being singletons. The source material was peripheral blood, sampled 28 days after the second AZD1222 dose. Every receptor here comes from an adult who received the AZD1222 COVID-19 vaccine. CDR3s include the opening cysteine and the closing phenylalanine or tryptophan. The D gene is left open where the match is weak. Size tells how often a clone was seen (once, few, many) or the class of an expanded clone, and some rows leave it out.

j_gene,v_gene,abundance,d_gene,CDR3aa,CDR3nt
TRBJ2-3,TRBV11-3,NA,NA,CASSQGLIDTQYF,TGTGCCAGCAGCCAAGGACTCATCGATACGCAGTATTTT
TRBJ1-2,TRBV5-1,NA,TRBD1,CASSPVTGGFGGYTF,TGCGCCAGCAGCCCGGTGACAGGGGGATTCGGTGGCTACACCTTC
TRBJ2-3,TRBV18,NA,TRBD2,CASSRGSGVVDTQYF,TGTGCCAGCTCACGAGGTAGCGGGGTTGTAGATACGCAGTATTTT
TRBJ1-5,TRBV18,few,NA,CASSPGSGQPQHF,TGTGCCAGCTCACCCGGATCGGGTCAGCCCCAGCATTTT
TRBJ1-3,TRBV5-5,NA,NA,CASSLEPGHRTGNTIYF,TGTGCCAGCAGCTTGGAACCGGGACACCGGACTGGAAACACCATATATTTT
TRBJ1-2,TRBV28,NA,NA,CASSLAYGYTF,TGTGCCAGCAGTCTTGCATATGGCTACACCTTC
TRBJ2-7,TRBV6-5,NA,TRBD1,CASSTGTGSYEQYF,TGTGCCAGCAGTACCGGGACAGGGTCGTACGAGCAGTACTTC
TRBJ2-5,TRBV28,NA,NA,CASSSTGHSREETQYF,TGTGCCAGCAGCTCAACGGGTCACAGTAGAGAAGAGACCCAGTACTTC
TRBJ1-1,TRBV18,NA,TRBD1,CASSLGPGQPTEAFF,TGTGCCAGCTCACTTGGGCCGGGACAGCCCACTGAAGCTTTCTTT
TRBJ1-5,TRBV28,NA,NA,CATTWPGTRSQHF,TGTGCCACCACCTGGCCCGGGACACGGTCCCAGCATTTT
TRBJ1-1,TRBV30,NA,NA,CAAGVNTEAFF,TGTGCCGCTGGGGTTAACACTGAAGCTTTCTTT
TRBJ1-1,TRBV9,few,NA,CASSPGDGNTEAFF,TGTGCCAGCAGCCCCGGGGACGGGAACACTGAAGCTTTCTTT
TRBJ1-2,TRBV30,NA,NA,CAWRRGSTNYGYTF,TGTGCCTGGAGAAGGGGCAGTACAAACTATGGCTACACCTTC
TRBJ1-1,TRBV3-1/TRBV3-2,NA,NA,CASSQDLREGAEAFF,TGTGCCAGCAGCCAAGATCTGAGGGAAGGGGCTGAAGCTTTCTTT
TRBJ1-1,TRBV7-8,once,NA,CASSPRLPITEAFF,TGTGCCAGCAGCCCCAGACTCCCTATCACTGAAGCTTTCTTT
TRBJ2-3,TRBV6-5,NA,NA,CASSYTGRTQYF,TGTGCCAGCAGTTATACAGGCCGAACGCAGTATTTT
TRBJ1-1,TRBV10-3,NA,TRBD1,CAITPTGVNTEAFF,TGTGCCATCACTCCTACAGGGGTGAACACTGAAGCTTTCTTT
TRBJ1-6,TRBV5-8,NA,TRBD1,CASSLMNNRGILHF,TGTGCCAGCAGCTTGATGAACAACAGGGGAATCCTCCACTTT
TRBJ1-5,TRBV7-9,NA,TRBD1,CASSLAGQGRGQPQHF,TGTGCCAGCAGCTTAGCCGGACAGGGGCGGGGTCAGCCCCAGCATTTT
TRBJ1-4,TRBV10-3,NA,NA,CAISESGRNEKLFF,TGTGCCATCAGTGAGTCAGGGAGGAATGAAAAACTGTTTTTT
TRBJ1-4,TRBV28,NA,NA,CASSPQGETNEKLFF,TGTGCCAGCAGTCCCCAGGGCGAAACTAATGAAAAACTGTTTTTT
TRBJ2-1,TRBV5-5,NA,TRBD2,CASSLAGEGYNEQFF,TGTGCCAGCAGCTTAGCGGGAGAGGGGTACAATGAGCAGTTCTTC
TRBJ1-1,TRBV4-2,NA,NA,CASSQTRTLTEAFF,TGTGCCAGCAGCCAGACCCGGACCCTTACTGAAGCTTTCTTT
TRBJ1-5,TRBV30,NA,NA,CAWSVNIHNQPQHF,TGTGCCTGGAGTGTAAACATCCACAATCAGCCCCAGCATTTT